Sequencing of this TCR beta chain was carried out in a study of T-cell memory formation after mild COVID-19. Study observations and caveats: Day 15 to 85 contractors were CD4/CD8 balanced; later expanders leaned CD4+.

The CDR3 spans 15 residues. Germline assignment: CDR1 SEHNR and CDR2 FQNEAQ (reference sequence). Trimming shortened V by 4 bases and J by 3 bases, and 15 bases separated the two germline ends. With respect to this clonotype: The antigen is unknown.

MiXCR, applied by TCRdb to the 5' RACE reads, yields one record per CDR3 protein. The sample consists of some 350,000 distinct CDR3 sequences, 10% to 15% of them appearing once. This receptor was taken from a man younger than 30 who had mild COVID-19 (a few samples of this study predate the infection). Cell type and time point are not known. The chain joins TRBV7-9 to TRBJ1-1, with a weak D call TRBD1 (5 bases). The sequenced sample consisted of PBMCs or a T cell subset sorted from them (not recorded which). CDR3 nucleotide sequence: TGTGCCAGCAGCTCTGGGGGGGGTGAGGACACTGAAGCTTTCTTT. It yields the protein CASSSGGGEDTEAFF.